This T cell receptor (beta chain) was recovered during a study of T-cell memory formation after mild COVID-19. In this sample, this clonotype turned up a few times. The TCR alpha and TCR beta cDNA libraries, bearing sample barcodes and UMIs, were generated by 5'RACE using constant-segment primers. TCRdb called the 5' RACE reads again in MiXCR, with one record for every CDR3 protein. Of about 140,000 distinct CDR3 sequences in the sample, more than 14% were seen once. There are 14 residues in the CDR3. Trimming shortened V by 4 bases and J by 4 bases, and 12 bases separated the two germline ends. Germline V gene sequence: CDR1 MGHRA, CDR2 YSYEKL.

Sequencing used PBMCs or a T cell subset sorted from them (not recorded which). The chain carries TRBV4-1 and TRBJ2-3; D gene uncertain. This TCR was recovered from an adult woman who had mild COVID-19 (a few samples of this study predate the infection). Cell type and time point are not known. This chain's CDR3 is CASSPPTGPDTQYF. The CDR3 DNA is TGCGCCAGCAGCCCCCCGACGGGCCCAGATACGCAGTATTTT.